This T cell receptor beta chain stems from a study of cytomegalovirus exposure and HLA in healthy donors. V was trimmed by 2 bases and J by 2 bases, leaving 14 bases between them. Germline V CDR1 and CDR2: GTSNPN, SVGIG (reference sequence). This CDR3 region has 15 residues. Primers: 60 Vbeta forward and 13 Jbeta reverse. TCRdb's table, derived via immunoSEQ multiplex PCR, lists solely in-frame clones and lacks some. The repertoire holds some 270,000 clones, with roughly 91% as singletons. The sequenced sample consisted of PBMCs. This clonotype originated in a girl aged 2 to 10 in good health and CMV-seronegative. This rearrangement joins TRBV30 to TRBJ2-3, with a weak D call TRBD1 (6 bases). The CDR3 sequence is CAWSLVTGNTDTQYF. The CDR3 DNA reads TGTGCCTGGAGTTTGGTGACAGGTAACACAGATACGCAGTATTTT.